This TCR beta chain was sequenced in a study of response to subunit inactivated influenza vaccine. Study conclusions and caveats: Authors suggested each seasonal flu vaccination may recruit only limited numbers of new T cells.

TCRdb re-called the RT-PCR reads through MiXCR, storing one row per CDR3 protein. The sample includes fewer than 700,000 distinct CDR3 sequences, about an eighth seen only once; the top ten take about 12%. This clonotype was recorded at least ten times. What it recognizes is unknown. The CDR3 loop spans 12 amino acids. Trimming removed 5 bases from V and 7 bases from J, with 12 bases in between. Germline values: CDR1 MNHEY, CDR2 SVGAGI. This chain connects TRBV6-5 to TRBJ2-7, with unresolved D. The source was PBMCs from blood, collected around seven weeks after vaccination. This TCR came from a man aged 50 to 60 who received an inactivated influenza vaccine. The CDR3 here is CASSPDPREQYF. CDR3 in DNA: TGTGCCAGCAGTCCGGACCCTAGAGAGCAGTACTTC.